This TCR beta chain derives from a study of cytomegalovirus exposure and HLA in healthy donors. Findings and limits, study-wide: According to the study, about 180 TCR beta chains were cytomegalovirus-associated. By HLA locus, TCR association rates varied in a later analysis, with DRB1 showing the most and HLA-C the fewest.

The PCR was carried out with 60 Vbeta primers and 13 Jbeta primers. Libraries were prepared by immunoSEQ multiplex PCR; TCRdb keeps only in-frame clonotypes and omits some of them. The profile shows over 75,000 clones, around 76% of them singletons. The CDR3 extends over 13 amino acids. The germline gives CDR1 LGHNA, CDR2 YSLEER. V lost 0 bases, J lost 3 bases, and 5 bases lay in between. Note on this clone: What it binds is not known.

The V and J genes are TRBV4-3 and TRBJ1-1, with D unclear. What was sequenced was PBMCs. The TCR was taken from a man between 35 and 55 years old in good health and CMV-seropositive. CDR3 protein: CASSQDVDTEAFF. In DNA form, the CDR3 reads TGCGCCAGCAGCCAAGACGTAGACACTGAAGCTTTCTTT.